The present entry profiles one T cell receptor (beta chain) with its context. This record comes from a study of technical replicates of blood from several donors. V dropped 2 bases and J dropped 2 bases, with 10 bases sitting between them. CDR1 MNHEY and CDR2 SVGAGI come from the germline V gene. The CDR3 covers 14 residues. Method: immunoSEQ multiplex PCR; TCRdb's copy keeps in-frame clones and lacks some. Of roughly 82,000 clones in the sample, around nine tenths were seen once. The source of this sequence is a human donor in good health. This chain connects TRBV6-5 to TRBJ2-7; D is uncertain. The sequenced sample consisted of T cells isolated from PBMCs. The CDR3 bases are TGTGCCAGCAGTTACGGTGGCACCGCCTACGAGCAGTACTTC. Its protein product is CASSYGGTAYEQYF.